The source of this T cell receptor beta chain is a study of cytomegalovirus exposure and HLA in healthy donors. Study-level information: A data release that came early held roughly 80 million unique TCRs from HLA-typed donors.

This PCR relied on a set of 60 Vbeta primers and 13 Jbeta primers. Generated by immunoSEQ multiplex PCR, the TCRdb table keeps only in-frame clones and is missing some. The sample records about 170,000 clones, about 85% being singletons. This sequence was found in a man aged 25 to 40 in good health and CMV-seropositive. Sequencing input: PBMCs.

For the CDR3, the DNA is TGTGCCAGCAGCTTCGGCAGGGTAAAGACCGGGGAGCTGTTTTTT. Residues: CASSFGRVKTGELFF. The chain uses TRBV7-2 and TRBJ2-2, with D maybe TRBD1 (5 bases). The CDR3 totals 15 residues. Germline V gene lookup returns CDR1 SGHTA and CDR2 FQGNSA. Trimming shortened V by 3 bases and J by 5 bases, and 13 bases separated the two germline ends. The full variable domain, with the rest looked up from reference TRBV7-2 and TRBJ2-2, is GAGVSQSPSNKVTEKGKDVELRCDPISGHTALYWYRQSLGQGLEFLIYFQGNSAPDKSGLPSDRFSAERTGGSVSTLTIQRTQQEDSAVYLCASSFGRVKTGELFFGEGSRLTVL.